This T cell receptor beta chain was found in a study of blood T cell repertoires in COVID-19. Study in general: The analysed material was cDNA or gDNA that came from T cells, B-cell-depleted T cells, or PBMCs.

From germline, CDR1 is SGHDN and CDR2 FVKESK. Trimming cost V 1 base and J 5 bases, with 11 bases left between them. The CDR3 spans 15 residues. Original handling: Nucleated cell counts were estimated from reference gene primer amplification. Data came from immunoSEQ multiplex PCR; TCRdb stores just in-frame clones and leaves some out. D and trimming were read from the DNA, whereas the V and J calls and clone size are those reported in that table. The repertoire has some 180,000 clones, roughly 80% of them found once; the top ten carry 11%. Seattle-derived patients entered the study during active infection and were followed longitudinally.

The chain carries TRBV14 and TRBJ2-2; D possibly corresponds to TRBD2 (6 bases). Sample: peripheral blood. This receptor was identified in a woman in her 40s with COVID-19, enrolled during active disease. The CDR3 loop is CASSQVWGRTGELFF. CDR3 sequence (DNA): TGTGCCAGCAGCCAAGTGTGGGGGAGGACCGGGGAGCTGTTTTTT.